This passage covers 27 T cell receptor beta chains from one sample sequenced in a study of shared clonotypes between healthy human individuals. The assay was immunoSEQ multiplex PCR, and TCRdb's table has in-frame clones only and misses some. This sample carries over a million clones, roughly 97% of them seen once, and the ten largest clones take about 1.2%. Sequenced material: naive CD4+ T cells sorted from blood. Noted subset: CD45RA+ positively selected. The receptors originated from a man aged 30 to 45 in good health.

This chain joins TRBV5-1 and TRBJ1-2, with D possibly matching TRBD1 (6 bases). Germline CDR1 SGHRS, CDR2 YFSETQ. The V end lost 1 base, the J end lost 8 bases, and 15 bases lay between the germline ends. The CDR3 is 14 amino acids. The CDR3 region is CASSLFSGESGYTF. CDR3 DNA sequence: TGCGCCAGCAGCTTGTTTTCAGGGGAGAGCGGCTACACCTTC.

The V call is TRBV28, the J call TRBJ2-7; 10 positions agree with TRBD1. V trimming: 6 bases; J trimming: 5 bases; junction bases outside the gene matches: 10. CDR1 and CDR2 (germline): MDHEN, SYDVKM. The CDR3 has 15 amino acids. This chain's CDR3 is CASREDRGFFDEQYF. The DNA of the CDR3 is TGTGCCAGCAGGGAGGACAGGGGGTTTTTCGACGAGCAGTACTTC. Together with reference TRBV28 and TRBJ2-7, the CDR3 gives the full variable domain: DVKVTQSSRYLVKRTGEKVFLECVQDMDHENMFWYRQDPGLGLRLIYFSYDVKMKEKGDIPEGYSVSREKKERFSLILESASTNQTSMYLCASREDRGFFDEQYFGPGTRLTVT.

Worth noting for this clone: Other DNA sequences in the sample encode the same CDR3. The V gene is TRBV5-1, the J gene TRBJ2-3; D call uncertain. Germline CDR1 reads SGHRS; CDR2 reads YFSETQ. V lost 0 bases, J lost 0 bases, and 8 bases lay in between. The CDR3 is made up of 15 amino acids. In nucleotides, the CDR3 is TGCGCCAGCAGCTTGGGCCGGAGAAGCACAGATACGCAGTATTTT. It is translated as CASSLGRRSTDTQYF.

CDR3 nucleotides: TGTGCCAGTAGTAAGAGACCGGGACAGGGAGGTGAAAAACTGTTTTTT. This codes for CASSKRPGQGGEKLFF. This chain joins TRBV19 and TRBJ1-4, with TRBD1 identical over 9 bases. This CDR3 comprises 16 residues. V lost 4 bases to trimming and J lost 7 bases; unmatched junction nucleotides: 10. CDR1 LNHDA and CDR2 SQIVND come from the germline V gene (reference sequence).

The V gene is TRBV28, the J gene TRBJ2-7; the D is unclear. CDR1 and CDR2 (germline): MDHEN, SYDVKM. The CDR3 contains 14 residues. V was trimmed by 3 bases and J by 1 base, leaving 10 bases between them. The CDR3 DNA reads as TGTGCCAGCAGTTTCGGCGAAGTTTCCTACGAGCAGTACTTC. This codes for CASSFGEVSYEQYF.

Note on this clone: Additional DNA sequences in this sample encode the identical CDR3. V usage is TRBV5-1 and J usage is TRBJ2-3; TRBD1 is a possible D gene (5 bases). The germline gives CDR1 SGHRS, CDR2 YFSETQ. The CDR3 spans 15 residues. Trimming pared 4 bases from V and 4 bases from J, leaving 16 bases between. CDR3 bases: TGCGCCAGCAGCGTAGTGGGGCAGGGCCCAGATACGCAGTATTTT. Protein: CASSVVGQGPDTQYF.

The chain links TRBV5-1 to TRBJ2-7, with a possible D match to TRBD2 (6 bases). Per the germline V gene, CDR1 is SGHRS and CDR2 is YFSETQ. This CDR3 has 18 residues. Trimming took 2 bases from V and 2 from J, leaving 23 bases between them. CDR3 sequence: CASSFRGGVSLPPYEQYF. As DNA, the CDR3 is TGCGCCAGCAGCTTCCGAGGAGGGGTTAGCCTACCCCCCTACGAGCAGTACTTC.

The chain employs TRBV6-5 and TRBJ1-5; tentative D call: TRBD1 (6 bases). The CDR3 sequence is 15 residues long. CDR1 MNHEY and CDR2 SVGAGI come from the germline V gene. V shed 5 bases and J shed 2 bases, with 13 bases lying between them. The CDR3 region is CASSPRTARNQPQHF. CDR3 DNA sequence: TGTGCCAGCAGTCCCCGGACAGCTCGCAATCAGCCCCAGCATTTT.

This clone was seen a single time. The chain couples TRBV5-1 to TRBJ2-1, with D perhaps TRBD1 (5 bases). This CDR3 spans 15 amino acids. Looked up from germline, CDR1 is SGHRS and CDR2 is YFSETQ. V was shortened by 3 bases and J by 0 bases, with 10 bases between the two germline ends. The DNA for the CDR3 is TGCGCCAGCAGCTCGCAGGGCCTCTCCTACAATGAGCAGTTCTTC. Translating gives CASSSQGLSYNEQFF.

The CDR3 reads CASSRVVAGELEQYF. The DNA of the CDR3 is TGTGCCAGCAGCAGGGTGGTAGCGGGAGAACTCGAGCAGTACTTC. The V call is TRBV7-9, the J call TRBJ2-7; 9 bases map to TRBD2. Germline CDR1 SEHNR, CDR2 FQNEAQ (reference sequence). The CDR3 sequence is 15 residues long. V lost 5 bases, J lost 6 bases, and 11 bases stayed unmatched.

This chain connects TRBV6-1 to TRBJ1-1; D is ambiguous. The CDR3 is 13 amino acids. V dropped 6 bases and J dropped 6 bases, with 14 bases sitting between them. Looked up from germline, CDR1 is MNHNS and CDR2 is SASEGT. As DNA, the CDR3 is TGTGCCAGCAGATCCCAGAACGTCGCTGAAGCTTTCTTT. Protein product: CASRSQNVAEAFF.

This clone was detected only once. The rearrangement uses TRBV7-7 and TRBJ2-3; 12 bases map to TRBD2. The V and J ends lost 5 bases and 6 bases, in that order; junction bases with no gene match: 3. The germline CDR1 and CDR2 sequences are SSHAT and FNYEAQ (reference sequence). The CDR3 has 14 residues. As DNA, the CDR3 is TGTGCCAGCAGCAGGACTAGCGGGGTGGATACGCAGTATTTT. The encoded protein is CASSRTSGVDTQYF.

The V and J genes are TRBV5-1 and TRBJ1-5, with D unclear. Germline V gene data show CDR1 as SGHRS and CDR2 as YFSETQ. Trimming cost V 6 bases and J 0 bases, with 13 bases left between them. The CDR3 runs to 15 residues. CDR3 sequence (DNA): TGCGCCAGCAAGGAAGGATCATATAGCAATCAGCCCCAGCATTTT. This sequence encodes CASKEGSYSNQPQHF.

This chain links TRBV2 with TRBJ2-7; the D is unclear. V lost 3 bases and J 5 bases, leaving 5 bases between the germline ends. Germline values: CDR1 SNHLY, CDR2 FYNNEI. This CDR3 contains 11 residues. DNA for the CDR3: TGTGCCAGCAGTGATATCAACGAGCAGTACTTC. This encodes CASSDINEQYF.

V is TRBV29-1 and J is TRBJ2-7, with D perhaps TRBD1 (7 bases). Deletions cut 4 bases from V and 3 bases from J, with 19 bases between. The length of the CDR3 is 15 residues. Germline V gives CDR1 SQVTM, CDR2 ANQGSEA. CDR3 coding DNA: TGCAGCGTTGCCCCGGACAGGAGGGAACGCTACGAGCAGTACTTC. Protein: CSVAPDRRERYEQYF.

The chain recombines TRBV6-6 with TRBJ1-1; the D is unclear. The V end lost 4 bases, the J end lost 4 bases, and 16 bases lay between the germline ends. From germline, CDR1 is MNHNY and CDR2 SVGAGI (reference sequence). The CDR3 has 15 residues. This chain's CDR3 is CASSLVQTWGTEAFF. DNA for the CDR3: TGTGCCAGCAGTTTAGTACAGACTTGGGGCACTGAAGCTTTCTTT.

This chain uses TRBV5-1 with TRBJ1-1, with unresolved D. Trimming removed 2 bases at V and 1 base at J, with 9 bases between. Germline V gene lookup returns CDR1 SGHRS and CDR2 YFSETQ. This CDR3 has 14 amino acids. CDR3 amino acids: CASSFGVQNTEAFF. The CDR3 region has the DNA TGCGCCAGCAGCTTCGGGGTACAGAACACTGAAGCTTTCTTT. The full variable domain, in which reference TRBV5-1 and TRBJ1-1 provide the parts outside the CDR3, is KAGVTQTPRYLIKTRGQQVTLSCSPISGHRSVSWYQQTPGQGLQFLFEYFSETQRNKGNFPGRFSGRQFSNSRSEMNVSTLELGDSALYLCASSFGVQNTEAFFGQGTRLTVV.

Worth noting for this clone: In the same sample, other DNA sequences code for this CDR3. This chain joins TRBV28 and TRBJ1-2; 10 nucleotides agree with TRBD1. Germline V gene sequence: CDR1 MDHEN, CDR2 SYDVKM. The trim removed 6 bases at V and 8 bases at J, leaving 6 bases unmatched. The CDR3 length is 13 residues. The CDR3 coding sequence is TGTGCCAGCAGGAGGACAGGGGGTCGGGGCTACACCTTC. This translates into CASRRTGGRGYTF.

The genes are TRBV6-1 and TRBJ1-2; D unresolved. Germline V CDR1 and CDR2: MNHNS, SASEGT. CDR3 length: 15 amino acids. The V and J ends lost 7 bases and 3 bases respectively, with 18 bases between them. CDR3 DNA sequence: TGTGCCAGCACCCTCGGGCGCTCTCAAGACTATGGCTACACCTTC. Translated, it gives CASTLGRSQDYGYTF.

V and J are TRBV7-9 and TRBJ2-2; a weak D match, TRBD2 (5 bases). Per the germline V gene, CDR1 is SEHNR and CDR2 is FQNEAQ (reference sequence). Deletions cut 5 bases from V and 7 bases from J, with 14 bases between. The CDR3 loop spans 14 amino acids. For the CDR3, the DNA is TGTGCCAGCAGCACGACATCCGGAGGCGGGGAGCTGTTTTTT. It is translated as CASSTTSGGGELFF.

J is TRBJ1-1 and V is TRBV6-5; 7 bases map to TRBD1. V lost 5 bases to trimming and J lost 10 bases; unmatched junction nucleotides: 13. The CDR3 has 14 amino acids. Germline assignment: CDR1 MNHEY and CDR2 SVGAGI. This CDR3 is CASSTTQGTQIAFF. The CDR3 DNA reads as TGTGCCAGCAGTACTACACAGGGGACCCAGATAGCTTTCTTT.

A single count supports this clone. The V call is TRBV7-2, the J call TRBJ2-7; TRBD2 is a possible D gene (5 bases). V lost 6 bases to trimming and J lost 5 bases, with 17 bases between them. CDR1 is SGHTA and CDR2 is FQGNSA in the germline V gene. The CDR3 spans 14 residues. CDR3 in amino acids: CASSSGSGINEQYF. The CDR3 nucleotides read TGTGCCAGCAGTTCGGGATCCGGGATAAACGAGCAGTACTTC.

The chain has TRBV7-2 and TRBJ1-2, with 7 positions matching TRBD1. CDR1 and CDR2 from the germline V gene are SGHTA and FQGNSA. There are 15 residues in the CDR3. V was pared by 5 bases and J by 8 bases, with 14 bases of the junction left unmatched. DNA for the CDR3: TGTGCCAGCAGCCTAGTTGGGCTGAAGGGACAGGGCTACACCTTC. Its protein is CASSLVGLKGQGYTF. The full variable domain, in which reference TRBV7-2 and TRBJ1-2 provide the parts outside the CDR3, is GAGVSQSPSNKVTEKGKDVELRCDPISGHTALYWYRQSLGQGLEFLIYFQGNSAPDKSGLPSDRFSAERTGGSVSTLTIQRTQQEDSAVYLCASSLVGLKGQGYTFGSGTRLTVV.

This rearrangement joins TRBV6-5 to TRBJ2-3; 8 bases line up with TRBD2. This CDR3 is built from 15 residues. CDR1 MNHEY and CDR2 SVGAGI come from the germline V gene. Trimming at V came to 0 bases and at J to 2 bases, leaving 1 base not matched to a gene. For the CDR3, the DNA is TGTGCCAGCAGTTACTCACTAGCGGACACAGATACGCAGTATTTT. Residues: CASSYSLADTDTQYF.

The chain couples TRBV27 to TRBJ2-5; 8 bases align to TRBD2. The CDR3 runs to 13 residues. Germline CDR1 reads MNHEY; CDR2 reads SMNVEV (reference sequence). V lost 4 bases, J lost 5 bases, and 3 bases stayed unmatched. CDR3 coding DNA: TGTGCCAGCAGTTGGGCTAGCGGGGAGACCCAGTACTTC. This encodes CASSWASGETQYF.

The rearrangement links TRBV28 to TRBJ1-4; D is unresolved. The CDR3 runs to 12 residues. Germline values: CDR1 MDHEN, CDR2 SYDVKM. The V end was cut by 3 bases, the J end by 14 bases, with 13 bases between. DNA for the CDR3: TGTGCCAGCAGTTTCAAACAGAAAAGGCTGTTTTTT. Its translation: CASSFKQKRLFF.

The genes are TRBV5-5 and TRBJ2-7; 8 bases map to TRBD1. Germline values: CDR1 SGHKS, CDR2 YYEKEE (reference sequence). The CDR3 length is 16 residues. Trimming took 4 bases from V and 5 from J; bases not matched to a gene: 14. The CDR3 region is CASSVSWTGKSHEQYF. The CDR3 DNA is TGTGCCAGCAGCGTGAGTTGGACAGGGAAGTCCCACGAGCAGTACTTC.